This T cell receptor beta chain was sequenced in a study of cytomegalovirus exposure and HLA in healthy donors. Overall study findings and caveats: Reportedly, cytomegalovirus status was diagnosed with high sensitivity and specificity.

A remark on this clone: Its specificity is not known.

Healthy bone marrow donors formed the donor group. The PCR employed 60 Vbeta primers together with 13 Jbeta primers. TCRdb's table, derived via immunoSEQ multiplex PCR, lists solely in-frame clones and lacks some. The sample carries some 130,000 clones, more than 65% recorded once. Germline-derived CDR1 and CDR2 are LGHNA and YNFKEQ. The CDR3 length is 18 residues. V was pared by 1 base and J by 1 base, with 7 bases of the junction left unmatched. The sequence was collected from a man over 45 in good health and CMV-seronegative. Sequencing used PBMCs. The chain carries TRBV4-2 and TRBJ2-2; 9 bases agree with TRBD1. CDR3 DNA sequence: TGTGCCAGCAGCCAAGTGTTTCCGGGACAGGGGAACACCGGGGAGCTGTTTTTT. Translating it yields CASSQVFPGQGNTGELFF.